This T cell receptor (beta chain) was found in a study of response to subunit inactivated influenza vaccine. Findings and caveats of the study: The authors suggested that every seasonal influenza vaccination recruits few new T cells.

As concerns this clonotype: As yet, its antigen is unknown.

TCRdb ran MiXCR on the RT-PCR reads and lists one entry per CDR3 protein. The sample comprises about 780,000 distinct CDR3 sequences, about a fifth of which are singletons, and approximately 10% rests with the top ten. This clonotype originated in a man between 45 and 60 years old who received an inactivated influenza vaccine. The sequencing used PBMCs from blood, collected roughly 5 days after vaccination.

In nucleotides, the CDR3 is TGCAGTGCTAGTCAGTCCTCCATGAACACTGAAGCTTTCTTT. This gives the protein CSASQSSMNTEAFF. The J gene is TRBJ1-1, the V gene TRBV20-1; D ambiguous. Germline V gives CDR1 DFQATT, CDR2 SNEGSKA (reference sequence). The CDR3 runs to 14 residues. Trimming removed 3 bases at V and 0 bases at J, with 11 bases between.